This TCR beta chain was identified in a study of blood T cell repertoires in COVID-19. Overall study context: Acute-phase and convalescent COVID-19 samples originated in the United States, Italy and Spain.

The V segment lost 7 bases and the J segment 3 bases; nucleotides outside the gene matches: 3. Germline loops: CDR1 MNHNY, CDR2 SVGAGI (reference sequence). This CDR3 spans 14 amino acids. The data were produced by immunoSEQ multiplex PCR, yet TCRdb's version contains in-frame clones alone and is incomplete. The table records 150,000 to 180,000 clones, less than 95% of them present only once. The chain uses TRBV6-6 and TRBJ1-5; 10 bases agree with TRBD1. The sequencing sample was made of peripheral blood. The sequence was obtained from a man aged 45-65 years with acute or convalescent COVID-19. CDR3 loop: CASTGQGVNQPQHF. CDR3 DNA: TGTGCCAGCACCGGACAGGGGGTCAATCAGCCCCAGCATTTT.